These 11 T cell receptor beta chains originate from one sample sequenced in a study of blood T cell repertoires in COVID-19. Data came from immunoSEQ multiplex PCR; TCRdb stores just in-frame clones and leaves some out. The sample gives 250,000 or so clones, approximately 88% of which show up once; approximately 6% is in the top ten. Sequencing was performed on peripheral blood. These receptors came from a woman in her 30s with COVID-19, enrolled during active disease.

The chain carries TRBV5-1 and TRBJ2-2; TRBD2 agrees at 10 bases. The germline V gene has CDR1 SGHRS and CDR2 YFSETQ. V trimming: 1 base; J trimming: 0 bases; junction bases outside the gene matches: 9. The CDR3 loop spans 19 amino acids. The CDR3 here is CASSLIGLADIPNTGELFF. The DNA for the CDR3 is TGCGCCAGCAGCTTGATAGGACTAGCGGATATACCGAACACCGGGGAGCTGTTTTTT.

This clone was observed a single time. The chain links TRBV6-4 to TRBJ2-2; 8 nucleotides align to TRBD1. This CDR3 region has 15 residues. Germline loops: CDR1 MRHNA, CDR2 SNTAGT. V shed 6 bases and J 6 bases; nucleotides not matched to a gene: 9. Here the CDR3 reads CASRQGAQAPGELFF. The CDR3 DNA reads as TGTGCCAGCAGGCAGGGGGCGCAGGCTCCCGGGGAGCTGTTTTTT.

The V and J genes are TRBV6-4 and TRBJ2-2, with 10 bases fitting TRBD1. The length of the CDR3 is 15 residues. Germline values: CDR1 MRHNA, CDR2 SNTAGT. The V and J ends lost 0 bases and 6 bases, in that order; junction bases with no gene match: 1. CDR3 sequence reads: CASSDSDRGPGELFF. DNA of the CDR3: TGTGCCAGCAGTGACTCCGACAGGGGGCCCGGGGAGCTGTTTTTT.

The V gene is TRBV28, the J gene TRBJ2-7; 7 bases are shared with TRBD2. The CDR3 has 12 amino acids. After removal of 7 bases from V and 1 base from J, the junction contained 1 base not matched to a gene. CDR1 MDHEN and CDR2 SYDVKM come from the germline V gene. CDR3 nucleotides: TGTGCCAGCATGCGGGGGTCCTACGAGCAGTACGTC. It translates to CASMRGSYEQYV.

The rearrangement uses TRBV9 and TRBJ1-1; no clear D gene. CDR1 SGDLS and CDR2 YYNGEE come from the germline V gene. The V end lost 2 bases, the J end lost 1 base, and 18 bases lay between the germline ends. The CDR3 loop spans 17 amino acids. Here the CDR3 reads CASSVGQLFPPNTEAFF. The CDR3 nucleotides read TGTGCCAGCAGCGTTGGGCAGCTATTCCCCCCGAACACTGAAGCTTTCTTT.

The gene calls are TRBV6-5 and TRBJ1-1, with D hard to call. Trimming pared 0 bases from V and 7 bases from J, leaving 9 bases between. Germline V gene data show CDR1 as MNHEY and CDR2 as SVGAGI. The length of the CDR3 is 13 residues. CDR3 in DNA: TGTGCCAGCAGTTACTCGTATGAGTATGAAGCTTTCTTT. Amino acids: CASSYSYEYEAFF.

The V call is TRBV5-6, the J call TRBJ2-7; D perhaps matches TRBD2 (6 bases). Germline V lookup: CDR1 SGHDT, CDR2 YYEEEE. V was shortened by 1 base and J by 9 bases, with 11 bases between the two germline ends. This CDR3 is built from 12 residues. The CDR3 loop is CASSLYAEGQYF. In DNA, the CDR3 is TGTGCCAGCAGCTTGTACGCGGAGGGGCAGTACTTC.

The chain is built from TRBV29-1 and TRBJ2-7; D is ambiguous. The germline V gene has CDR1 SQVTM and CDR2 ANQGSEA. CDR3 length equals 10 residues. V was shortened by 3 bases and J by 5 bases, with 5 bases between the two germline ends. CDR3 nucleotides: TGCAGCGTTGAGTCTGACGAGCAGTACTTC. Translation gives CSVESDEQYF.

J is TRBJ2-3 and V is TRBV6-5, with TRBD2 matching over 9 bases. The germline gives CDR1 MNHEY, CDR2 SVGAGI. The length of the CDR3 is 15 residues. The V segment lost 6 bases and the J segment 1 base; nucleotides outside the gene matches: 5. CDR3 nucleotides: TGTGCCAGCAGCATCCTAGCGGGACGCACAGATACGCAGTATTTT. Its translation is CASSILAGRTDTQYF.

CDR3 region: CATGQAGGATDTQYF. CDR3 nucleotide sequence: TGTGCCACCGGGCAAGCGGGGGGGGCCACAGATACGCAGTATTTT. The V and J genes are TRBV24-1 and TRBJ2-3, with 10 bases that match TRBD2. Trimming cost V 9 bases and J 2 bases; bases outside gene matches: 7. The CDR3 spans 15 residues. The germline gives CDR1 KGHDR, CDR2 SFDVKD.

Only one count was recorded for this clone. CDR3 in DNA: TGTGCCAGCAGCCGCCCGGACTCGACTTCACCCCTCCACTTT. Protein product: CASSRPDSTSPLHF. The chain couples TRBV7-9 to TRBJ1-6; D remains unclear. Germline V gives CDR1 SEHNR, CDR2 FQNEAQ (reference sequence). V was trimmed by 5 bases and J by 9 bases, leaving 14 bases between them. The CDR3 has 14 residues.